The 9 T cell receptor beta chains below come from one sample, sequenced in a study of HIV-infected patients and healthy controls. One entry per CDR3 protein results from TCRdb running MiXCR on the 5' RACE reads. The table lists around 62,000 distinct CDR3 sequences, under 25% of them singletons. Material: CD4+ T cells from blood. These receptors were taken from a human donor in good health.

This chain connects TRBV7-2 to TRBJ1-4; D gene ambiguous. With 5 bases removed from V and 4 bases from J, the gap between germline ends came to 14 bases. The CDR3 consists of 15 residues. CDR1 and CDR2 (germline): SGHTA, FQGNSA. The CDR3 spells CASSLDGLGNEKLFF. In DNA form, the CDR3 reads TGTGCCAGCAGCCTGGATGGGCTGGGTAATGAAAAACTGTTTTTT.

This clonotype was observed a handful of times. The genes are TRBV10-3 and TRBJ2-3; the D call may be TRBD1 or TRBD2 (5 bases each). With 0 bases removed from V and 2 bases from J, the gap between germline ends came to 12 bases. This CDR3 region has 16 residues. Germline-derived CDR1 and CDR2 are ENHRY and SYGVKD. CDR3 DNA sequence: TGTGCCATCAGTGAGTCGACTGGGGGTTACACAGATACGCAGTATTTT. Translated: CAISESTGGYTDTQYF.

A remark on this clonotype: It may be a read error: a sequence one base away is much more abundant. The chain joins TRBV6-5 to TRBJ1-3, with D maybe TRBD1 (5 bases). CDR3 size: 14 residues. Germline V gene sequence: CDR1 MNHEY, CDR2 SVGAGI. The CDR3 is CASSYDSPGNTLYF. The CDR3 DNA follows: TGTGCCAGCAGTTACGACAGCCCTGGAAACACCTTATATTTT.

The table lists this clonotype with many counts. The chain carries TRBV6-2 or TRBV6-3 and TRBJ1-4, with D possibly TRBD1 on 6 matching bases. V lost 5 bases to trimming and J lost 8 bases, with 18 bases between them. Germline CDR1 and CDR2: MNHEY and SVGEGT. The CDR3 contains 15 residues. The CDR3 loop reads CASSGFWGQGEKLFF. In nucleotides, the CDR3 is TGTGCCAGCAGTGGATTTTGGGGGCAAGGCGAAAAACTGTTTTTT.

The chain has TRBV5-6 and TRBJ2-2; 7 bases map to TRBD2. The V and J ends lost 2 bases and 4 bases, in that order; junction bases with no gene match: 8. The CDR3 length is 16 residues. CDR1 and CDR2 (germline): SGHDT, YYEEEE. The CDR3 loop is CASSFASGTGTGELFF. CDR3 coding DNA: TGTGCCAGCAGCTTCGCAAGCGGGACTGGCACCGGGGAGCTGTTTTTT. The full variable domain, completed using reference TRBV5-6 and TRBJ2-2, is DAGVTQSPTHLIKTRGQQVTLRCSPKSGHDTVSWYQQALGQGPQFIFQYYEEEERQRGNFPDRFSGHQFPNYSSELNVNALLLGDSALYLCASSFASGTGTGELFFGEGSRLTVL.

The CDR3 nucleotides are TGCGCCAGCAGCTTTTCCCGTAGGCTAGCGGGAGGACCGAGGAACACCGGGGAGCTGTTTTTT. This gives the protein CASSFSRRLAGGPRNTGELFF. The gene calls are TRBV5-1 and TRBJ2-2; 11 positions match TRBD2. V was pared by 2 bases and J by 1 base, with 16 bases of the junction left unmatched. The CDR3 has 21 amino acids. Germline loops: CDR1 SGHRS, CDR2 YFSETQ.

At least ten counts were recorded for this clonotype. In DNA form, the CDR3 reads TGTGCCAGCGGGGGTTCAACTAATGAAAAACTGTTTTTT. Residues: CASGGSTNEKLFF. The chain uses TRBV2 and TRBJ1-4, with D perhaps matching TRBD1 (5 bases). CDR1 SNHLY and CDR2 FYNNEI come from the germline V gene. This CDR3 spans 13 amino acids. The V and J ends lost 8 bases and 0 bases respectively, with 7 bases between them.

This clonotype has at least ten counts. The chain uses TRBV11-2 and TRBJ2-5; possible D gene TRBD2, 6 bases. This CDR3 region has 15 residues. The germline V gene encodes CDR1 SGHAT and CDR2 FQNNGV. The V end lost 5 bases, the J end lost 1 base, and 14 bases lay between the germline ends. CDR3 in DNA: TGTGCCAGCAGCAACGAGCGGGTATTCCAAGAGACCCAGTACTTC. Protein product: CASSNERVFQETQYF.

This clonotype was seen a handful of times. The V gene is TRBV20-1, the J gene TRBJ1-5; D is unresolved. Germline V gene lookup returns CDR1 DFQATT and CDR2 SNEGSKA (reference sequence). CDR3 length: 13 amino acids. Trimming pared 3 bases from V and 3 bases from J, leaving 9 bases between. CDR3 sequence: CSARSTNNQPQHF. The DNA for the CDR3 is TGCAGTGCTAGGTCTACAAACAATCAGCCCCAGCATTTT.